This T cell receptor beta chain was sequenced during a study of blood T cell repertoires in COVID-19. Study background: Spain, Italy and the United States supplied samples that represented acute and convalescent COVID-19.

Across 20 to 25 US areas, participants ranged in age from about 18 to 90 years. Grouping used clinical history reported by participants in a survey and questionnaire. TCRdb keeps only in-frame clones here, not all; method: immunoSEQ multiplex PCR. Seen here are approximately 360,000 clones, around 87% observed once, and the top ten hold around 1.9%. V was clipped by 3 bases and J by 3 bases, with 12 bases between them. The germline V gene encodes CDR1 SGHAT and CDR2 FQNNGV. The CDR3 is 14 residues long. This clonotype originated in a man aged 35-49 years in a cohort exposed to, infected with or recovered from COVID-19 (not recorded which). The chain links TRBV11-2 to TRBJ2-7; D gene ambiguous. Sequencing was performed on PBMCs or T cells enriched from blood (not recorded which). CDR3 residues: CASSFTGGSYEQYF. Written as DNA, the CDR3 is TGTGCCAGCAGCTTTACTGGCGGCAGCTACGAGCAGTACTTC.